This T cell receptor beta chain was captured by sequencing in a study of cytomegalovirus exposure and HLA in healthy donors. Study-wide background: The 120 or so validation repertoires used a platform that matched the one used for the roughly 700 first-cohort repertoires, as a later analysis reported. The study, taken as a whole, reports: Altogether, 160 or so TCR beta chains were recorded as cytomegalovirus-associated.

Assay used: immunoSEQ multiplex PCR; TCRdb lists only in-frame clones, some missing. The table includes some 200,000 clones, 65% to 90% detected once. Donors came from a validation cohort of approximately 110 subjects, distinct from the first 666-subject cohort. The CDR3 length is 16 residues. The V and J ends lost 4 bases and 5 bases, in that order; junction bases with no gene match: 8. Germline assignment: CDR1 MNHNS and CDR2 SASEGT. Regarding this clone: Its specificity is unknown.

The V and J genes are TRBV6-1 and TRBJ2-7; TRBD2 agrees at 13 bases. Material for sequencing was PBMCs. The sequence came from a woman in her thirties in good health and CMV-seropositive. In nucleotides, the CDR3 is TGTGCCAGCAGTGGTTTTGGACTAGCGGGAGCGGACGAGCAGTACTTC. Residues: CASSGFGLAGADEQYF.